What follows are 22 T cell receptor beta chains derived from one specimen sequenced in a study of tumor-infiltrating lymphocytes in primary liver carcinoma. With a constant-region primer, TCR beta cDNA was made from approximately 510 ng of total RNA. Three nested multiplex PCR rounds, a slightly modified ARM-PCR method, built the TCR beta libraries. Two initial PCR rounds of around 9 cycles each paired TRBV1-TRBV30 forward primers with a C-beta reverse primer. TCRdb used MiXCR to reprocess the multiplex PCR reads, holding one entry per CDR3 protein. The sample comprises tens of thousands of distinct CDR3 sequences, 65% to 80% of which are singletons, and 15% to 20% rests with the top ten. The source material, 20-30 mg of unsorted bulk tissue, was used to co-extract RNA and DNA. Input material: liver tumor tissue from sampling region 1. Stated subset: tumor region T1, superior pole. These receptors originate from a man aged 40-55 years with primary liver carcinoma and hepatitis B virus infection.

Concerning this clonotype: The missing conserved phenylalanine or tryptophan at the end of this CDR3 makes a read error likely. The chain employs TRBV27 and TRBJ1-6; D remains unclear. Germline lookup yields CDR1 MNHEY and CDR2 SMNVEV (reference sequence). There are 16 residues in the CDR3. Trimming removed 0 bases at V and 8 bases at J, with 14 bases between. The CDR3 DNA follows: TGTGCCAGCAGTTTATCCTACACGGAAGAGTATTCACCCCTCCACTCT. Its translation is CASSLSYTEEYSPLHS.

With respect to this clonotype: Germline and junction disagree at one end, which may indicate a read error. The chain links TRBV29-1 to TRBJ2-1; D may correspond to TRBD1 or TRBD2 (5 bases each). Germline V lookup: CDR1 SQVTM, CDR2 ANQGSEA. The CDR3 is 13 residues long. CDR3 sequence reads: CGVEGTVGIEQFF. CDR3 in DNA: TGCGGCGTCGAAGGGACGGTGGGGATTGAGCAGTTCTTC.

This clonotype was recorded a few times. The V call is TRBV10-3, the J call TRBJ2-7; possibly TRBD1 for D (6 bases). CDR1 ENHRY and CDR2 SYGVKD come from the germline V gene. The CDR3 loop spans 14 amino acids. Trimming removed 10 bases at V and 1 base at J, with 17 bases between. The CDR3: CATVNRAFSYEQYF. The CDR3 DNA reads as TGTGCCACCGTTAACAGGGCGTTTTCCTACGAGCAGTACTTC.

By sample fraction, this clonotype is medium-sized. The chain combines TRBV10-3 with TRBJ2-2; a weak D match, TRBD2 (6 bases). The V end lost 3 bases, the J end lost 6 bases, and 11 bases lay between the germline ends. Germline CDR1 is ENHRY and CDR2 is SYGVKD. The CDR3 totals 14 residues. CDR3 nucleotide sequence: TGTGCCATCAGTGATAGCGGAGGAGCCGGGGAGCTGTTTTTT. This sequence encodes CAISDSGGAGELFF.

V and J are TRBV10-3 and TRBJ2-5; TRBD2 agrees at 8 bases. Germline CDR1 is ENHRY and CDR2 is SYGVKD. The CDR3 loop spans 14 amino acids. The trim removed 10 bases at V and 7 bases at J, leaving 14 bases unmatched. CDR3 nucleotide sequence: TGTGCCACTACCAGCGGGGGCGGAGAAGGGACCCAGTACTTC. Its protein is CATTSGGGEGTQYF.

This clonotype was found many times. This sequence joins TRBV4-1 and TRBJ2-5, with D possibly TRBD2 on 5 matching bases. V lost 0 bases, J lost 4 bases, and 9 bases lay in between. The CDR3 is 14 amino acids. Germline V lookup: CDR1 MGHRA, CDR2 YSYEKL. In DNA, the CDR3 is TGCGCCAGCAGCCAAGATCAGCTAGCAGAGACCCAGTACTTC. This encodes CASSQDQLAETQYF.

For this clonotype: The junction departs from the called germline gene at one end, perhaps through a read error. The gene calls are TRBV29-1 and TRBJ2-7; 9 positions agree with TRBD1. The CDR3 has 13 amino acids. Germline V CDR1 and CDR2: SQVTM, ANQGSEA. In nucleotides, the CDR3 is TGCAGCGTTGGGGGACAGGGTTCATACGGGCAGTGCTTC. It is translated as CSVGGQGSYGQCF.

This chain connects TRBV11-2 to TRBJ1-1; TRBD1 agrees at 8 bases. The CDR3 is made up of 19 amino acids. V lost 2 bases and J lost 1; bases outside the gene matches: 15. Germline values: CDR1 SGHAT, CDR2 FQNNGV. As DNA, the CDR3 is TGTGCCAGCAGCTTATTGAGACCGGGACAGGAACTCAGGAACACTGAAGCTTTCTTT. Amino acid sequence: CASSLLRPGQELRNTEAFF.

Of note for this clonotype: Given a much more abundant clone one base away, this may be a read error. In nucleotides, the CDR3 is TGTGCCAGCAGTTTAGGGTCAGTCAATCAGTCCCAGCATTTT. Translated, it gives CASSLGSVNQSQHF. V gene TRBV28 combines with J gene TRBJ1-5; no reliable D call. Germline V gives CDR1 MDHEN, CDR2 SYDVKM. This CDR3 has 14 residues.

The chain employs TRBV28 and TRBJ2-5; tentatively, D is TRBD2 (6 bases). CDR1 MDHEN and CDR2 SYDVKM come from the germline V gene. This CDR3 has 13 residues. CDR3: CASGLTRDETQYF. CDR3 sequence (DNA): TGTGCTAGCGGATTGACAAGGGATGAGACCCAGTACTTC.

As to this clonotype: One junction end disagrees with the germline gene, perhaps due to a read error. The chain employs TRBV12-3 or TRBV12-4 and TRBJ2-3; D remains unclear. CDR3 length: 13 residues. The CDR3 protein is CASSLQVADTHYF. CDR3 nucleotides: TGCGCCAGCAGCCTTCAGGTGGCAGATACGCACTATTTT.

The chain combines TRBV10-2 with TRBJ1-5; D perhaps matches TRBD1 (6 bases). V lost 4 bases, J lost 9 bases, and 16 bases lay in between. Germline CDR1 WSHSY, CDR2 SAAADI. This CDR3 spans 14 amino acids. This CDR3 is CASSGSGVQRPQHF. CDR3 coding DNA: TGCGCCAGCAGTGGGTCAGGGGTACAGCGGCCCCAGCATTTT.

Of note for this clonotype: A read error is likely, as this CDR3 ends without the conserved phenylalanine or tryptophan. The DNA is omitted, as the CDR3 cannot be located on it reliably, and the CDR3 follows TCRdb's listing. This chain uses TRBV10-3 with TRBJ1-1; TRBD1 is the table's D call and was not checked against the DNA. Ends included, the CDR3 has 14 residues. Germline V gene sequence: CDR1 ENHRY, CDR2 SYGVKD. CDR3 region: CATRPTGGGPEVFL.

In regard to this clonotype: A junction boundary mismatches the germline segment, possibly from a read error. The chain carries TRBV11-2 and TRBJ2-7, with no clear D. Germline V gene data show CDR1 as SGHAT and CDR2 as FQNNGV. CDR3 length: 15 residues. The CDR3 DNA sequence: TGTGCCAGCAGCATATCTGTGGGAATGTCCTATGAGCAGTACTTC. It yields the protein CASSISVGMSYEQYF.

Points on this clonotype: Germline is not matched at one junction end, which may reflect a read error. The chain links TRBV11-2 to TRBJ2-5, with a weak D call TRBD2 (6 bases). Germline values: CDR1 SGHAT, CDR2 FQNNGV. The CDR3 extends over 16 amino acids. CDR3 DNA sequence: TGTGCCAGCAGATCCCGGGACTCGGCCCACAAAGGGACCCAATACTTC. Amino acids: CASRSRDSAHKGTQYF.

Worth noting for this clonotype: Likely a read error: the CDR3 ends without its conserved phenylalanine or tryptophan. The J gene is TRBJ2-2, the V gene TRBV11-2, with 9 bases aligning to TRBD2. CDR3 length equals 16 residues. Germline values: CDR1 SGHAT, CDR2 FQNNGV. The DNA of the CDR3 is TGTGCCAACAGCTTAGTGGCGCTAGCGGGAAACGGGGAGCTGTTTATT. This encodes CANSLVALAGNGELFI.

Comment on this clonotype: A read error may account for a junction end that differs from germline. This chain connects TRBV11-1 to TRBJ2-1, with TRBD2 identical over 14 bases. The length of the CDR3 is 18 residues. Looked up from germline, CDR1 is SGHAT and CDR2 is FQDESV (reference sequence). The CDR3 here is CVSSSLGLAGEVDNEQFF. DNA of the CDR3: TGTGTCAGCAGCAGCCTGGGACTAGCGGGAGAAGTTGACAATGAGCAGTTCTTC.

V and J are TRBV6-1 and TRBJ2-1; 7 nucleotides match TRBD1. The germline V gene has CDR1 MNHNS and CDR2 SASEGT. J was trimmed by 9 bases and V by 4 bases; bases with no gene match: 6. The CDR3 covers 13 residues. The CDR3 is CASSVTGEGEQFF. The CDR3 DNA follows: TGTGCCAGCAGTGTCACAGGGGAAGGTGAGCAGTTCTTC.

As concerns this clonotype: Compared with germline, one end of the junction differs, possibly owing to a read error. The chain combines TRBV6-5 with TRBJ1-2; 11 nucleotides agree with TRBD1. The CDR3 is made up of 14 amino acids. Looked up from germline, CDR1 is MNHEY and CDR2 is SVGAGI. The CDR3 DNA follows: TGTGCCAGCTGTTATAGCTGGGACAGGGGGTCTACTACCTTC. Amino acids: CASCYSWDRGSTTF.

The chain uses TRBV7-3 and TRBJ2-1; a possible D gene is TRBD2 (5 bases). The CDR3 extends over 15 amino acids. V shed 2 bases and J shed 9 bases, with 17 bases lying between them. The germline gives CDR1 SGHTA, CDR2 FQGTGA. This chain's CDR3 is CASSLAGKNIGEQFF. Here the CDR3 DNA reads TGTGCCAGCAGCTTAGCGGGCAAGAACATCGGTGAGCAGTTCTTC.

Points on this clonotype: This may arise from a read error, as a much more abundant clone is one base away. The rearrangement links TRBV5-1 to TRBJ2-5, with a weak D call TRBD2 (5 bases). Germline CDR1 reads SGHRS; CDR2 reads YFSETQ. The CDR3 runs 13 residues. The CDR3 region has the DNA TGCGCCATCAGCTTGGAGGCGGTAGAGACCCAGTACTTC. Its translation is CAISLEAVETQYF.

This clonotype was observed many times. This sequence joins TRBV6-6 and TRBJ1-6; D is undetermined. Germline V lookup: CDR1 MNHNY, CDR2 SVGAGI (reference sequence). The CDR3 totals 16 residues. The ends were cut back, 2 bases at V and 7 bases at J, with 15 bases in the middle. For the CDR3, the DNA is TGTGCCAGCAGTTACGGCTCCTGGGGAGGCAATTCACCCCTCCACTTT. Residues: CASSYGSWGGNSPLHF.